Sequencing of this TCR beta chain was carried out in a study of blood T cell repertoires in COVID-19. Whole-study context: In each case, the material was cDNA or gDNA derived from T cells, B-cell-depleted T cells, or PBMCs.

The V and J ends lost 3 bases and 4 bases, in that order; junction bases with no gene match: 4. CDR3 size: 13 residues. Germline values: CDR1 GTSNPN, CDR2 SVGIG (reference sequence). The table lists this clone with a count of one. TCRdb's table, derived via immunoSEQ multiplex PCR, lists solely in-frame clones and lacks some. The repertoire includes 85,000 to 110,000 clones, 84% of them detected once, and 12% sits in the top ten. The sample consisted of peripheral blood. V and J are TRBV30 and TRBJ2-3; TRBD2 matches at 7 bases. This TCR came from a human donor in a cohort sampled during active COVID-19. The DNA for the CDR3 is TGTGCCTGGAGGGGCGGGGGACCAGATACGCAGTATTTT. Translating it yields CAWRGGGPDTQYF.